This T cell receptor (beta chain) was profiled in a study of shared clonotypes between healthy human individuals. Assay used: immunoSEQ multiplex PCR; TCRdb lists only in-frame clones, some missing. The sample yields roughly 2.2 million clones, roughly 93% seen once. The CDR3 loop spans 13 amino acids. The V gene lost 2 bases and the J gene lost 8 bases, with 10 bases spanning the gap. Germline V CDR1 and CDR2: SGHTA, FQGNSA. A remark on this clone: Antigen specificity is unknown.

The study, taken as a whole, reports: Clonotypes shared by all four sorted-subset donors had higher generation probabilities than non-shared clonotypes.

The sample comprised naive CD4+ T cells from PBMCs. As to subset: CD45RA+ positively selected. The clonotype originates from a man aged 18 to 29 in good health. Some clones in this sample may be carry-over from other donors' samples. The gene calls are TRBV7-2 and TRBJ2-1; D may be TRBD1 (5 bases). The CDR3 nucleotides are TGTGCCAGCAGCTTATTCAGGGTAGATGAGCAGTTCTTC. Amino acid sequence: CASSLFRVDEQFF.